The 21 T cell receptor beta chains listed next were all sequenced from one sample in a study of T cells in women clearing cervical HPV infection. Measured with immunoSEQ multiplex PCR; TCRdb has only the in-frame clones, and not every one. Its clone listing holds tens of thousands of clones. The source material was blood buffy coat. These receptors all come from a woman aged 18 to 69 with a cervical HPV16 infection that either progressed to CIN3+ or cleared (not recorded which).

A note on this clone: The CDR3 is cut off 3 residues early in the read; its end comes from the germline J gene. The J gene is TRBJ2-2, the V gene TRBV2, with a possible D match to TRBD1 (5 bases). This CDR3 has 17 amino acids. CDR1 and CDR2 (germline): SNHLY, FYNNEI. The sequenced part of the CDR3 DNA is TGTGCCAGCAGTGAATTTAACACAGCGTCTGGGGCCAACGTG. Translating gives CASSEFNTASGANV. The whole CDR3 reads CASSEFNTASGANVLFF. The whole variable domain, filled in from reference TRBV2 and TRBJ2-2, reads EPEVTQTPSHQVTQMGQEVILRCVPISNHLYFYWYRQILGQKVEFLVSFYNNEISEKSEIFDDQFSVERPDGSNFTLKIRSTKLEDSAMYFCASSEFNTASGANVLFFGEGSRLTVL.

As concerns this clone: The junction departs from germline at one end; a sequencing error may be responsible. The read ends 3 residues early relative to the CDR3; the germline J gene fills the gap. The genes are TRBV5-6 and TRBJ1-3; D is undetermined. Germline assignment: CDR1 SGHDT and CDR2 YYEEEE. The CDR3 length is 14 residues. The CDR3: CVSSLRGPGNTIYF. The covered CDR3 bases are TGTGTCAGCAGCTTAAGAGGGCCGGGAAACACC.

As for this clone: The read stops 3 residues short of the end of the CDR3; the missing end is completed from the germline J gene. The chain joins TRBV2 to TRBJ1-2, with 8 bases lining up with TRBD1. The germline gives CDR1 SNHLY, CDR2 FYNNEI. This CDR3 comprises 14 residues. Trimming removed 3 bases from V and 4 bases from J; junction bases left unmatched: 4. The covered CDR3 bases are TGTGCCAGCAGTGAGCAGGGGGCTAGCTATGGC. It yields the protein CASSEQGASYG. The entire CDR3 protein reads CASSEQGASYGYTF. Together with reference TRBV2 and TRBJ1-2, the CDR3 gives the full variable domain: EPEVTQTPSHQVTQMGQEVILRCVPISNHLYFYWYRQILGQKVEFLVSFYNNEISEKSEIFDDQFSVERPDGSNFTLKIRSTKLEDSAMYFCASSEQGASYGYTFGSGTRLTVV.

On this clone itself: The CDR3 end is not reached by the read, which stops 3 residues before it; the germline J gene fills it in. The chain couples TRBV5-6 to TRBJ2-7; 11 bases agree with TRBD1. This CDR3 is 15 amino acids long. The germline CDR1 and CDR2 sequences are SGHDT and YYEEEE. J gave up 2 bases and V 2 bases, and 3 bases lay outside the gene matches. The CDR3 sequence is CASSFPGQGAYEQYF. The DNA read from the CDR3 is TGTGCCAGCAGCTTCCCGGGACAGGGGGCCTACGAG.

In the case of this clone: The read terminates 3 residues ahead of where the CDR3 ends, so the germline J gene completes it. The V call is TRBV7-9, the J call TRBJ2-7; a weak D match, TRBD1 (5 bases). Germline V CDR1 and CDR2: SEHNR, FQNEAQ (reference sequence). The V end was cut by 3 bases, the J end by 4 bases, with 16 bases between. There are 15 residues in the CDR3. CDR3 DNA (partial): TGTGCCAGCAGCTTGGACAAGACAATCGGGTACGAG. Translated: CASSLDKTIGYE. The full CDR3 sequence reads CASSLDKTIGYEQYF.

With regard to this clone: Sequencing ends 3 residues short of the CDR3 end; the germline J gene provides the rest. The chain links TRBV5-4 to TRBJ2-7, with 7 bases identical to TRBD1. Germline V gene lookup returns CDR1 SGHNT and CDR2 YYREEE (reference sequence). This CDR3 region has 13 residues. Trimming cost V 4 bases and J 1 base; bases outside gene matches: 2. CDR3 bases read: TGTGCCAGCAGCCGGGACAGATCCTACGAG. Residues: CASSRDRSYE. The complete CDR3 reads CASSRDRSYEQYF.

CDR3 residues: CASSLTPYNSPLFF. The covered CDR3 bases are TGTGCCAGCAGCTTAACTCCATATAATTCACCA. The genes are TRBV7-9 and TRBJ1-4; D ambiguous. The read comes to an end 3 residues before the CDR3 does, leaving the germline J gene to fill in the end. CDR1 and CDR2 (germline): SEHNR, FQNEAQ (reference sequence). The CDR3 is 14 amino acids.

For this clone: The read ends 3 residues early relative to the CDR3; the germline J gene fills the gap. The genes are TRBV7-9 and TRBJ2-1; 11 nucleotides align to TRBD1. Losses at the gene ends were 3 bases for V and 9 bases for J; bases not matched to a gene: 7. The CDR3 is 15 residues long. CDR1 and CDR2 from the germline V gene are SEHNR and FQNEAQ (reference sequence). CDR3 bases read: TGTGCCAGCAGCTTGCGAGGACAGGGGGCAAGTGAG. As protein: CASSLRGQGASE. The whole CDR3 reads CASSLRGQGASEQFF.

A remark on this clone: The read terminates 3 residues before the CDR3 end, so the remaining end is supplied by the germline J gene. The V and J genes are TRBV7-2 and TRBJ2-1, with D possibly TRBD2 on 5 matching bases. The CDR3 totals 13 residues. Germline V gene lookup returns CDR1 SGHTA and CDR2 FQGNSA. The V and J ends lost 5 bases and 7 bases respectively, with 12 bases between them. CDR3 sequence: CASSTDSGNEQFF. The DNA read from the CDR3 is TGTGCCAGCAGCACGGACTCCGGGAATGAG.

In regard to this clone: The read halts 3 residues ahead of the CDR3 end, with the missing end drawn from the germline J gene. The chain employs TRBV20-1 and TRBJ2-7; 7 bases map to TRBD1. The V gene end was trimmed by 1 base and the J gene end by 3 bases; junction bases not matched to a gene: 6. The germline CDR1 and CDR2 sequences are DFQATT and SNEGSKA (reference sequence). This CDR3 contains 14 residues. The chain's CDR3 is CSARVQDRNYEQYF. The covered CDR3 bases are TGCAGTGCTAGAGTTCAGGACAGGAACTACGAG.

As to this clone: Sequencing ends 3 residues short of the CDR3 end; the germline J gene provides the rest. The chain has TRBV10-1 and TRBJ2-2, with TRBD2 as a possible D gene (6 bases). Per the germline V gene, CDR1 is WNHNN and CDR2 is SYGVQD (reference sequence). Trimming cost V 2 bases and J 7 bases, with 8 bases left between them. CDR3 length equals 13 residues. CDR3 sequence: CASSERLDGELFF. The part of the CDR3 DNA that was read is TGCGCCAGCAGTGAGAGACTAGACGGGGAG.

Turning to this clone: The read halts 3 residues ahead of the CDR3 end, with the missing end drawn from the germline J gene. The gene calls are TRBV19 and TRBJ1-4; TRBD1 might be the D (6 bases). From germline, CDR1 is LNHDA and CDR2 SQIVND (reference sequence). This CDR3 is built from 16 residues. V was clipped by 1 base and J by 8 bases, with 17 bases between them. The CDR3 protein is CASSIGRGTIAEKLFF. CDR3 DNA, as far as it was read: TGTGCCAGTAGTATAGGTCGCGGGACAATCGCGGAAAAA.

To note about this clone: Relative to the germline gene, one junction end is altered; a read error may explain this. Other DNA sequences in this specimen translate into the identical CDR3. CDR3 DNA, as far as it was read: TGTGCCAGCAGCTTGCCCCAGGGCTCTGGAAACACA. It is translated as CASSLPQGSGNT. The CDR3, in full, reads CASSLPQGSGNTIYF. The chain carries TRBV5-6 and TRBJ1-3, with D possibly being TRBD1 (5 bases). The CDR3 end is not reached by the read, which stops 3 residues before it; the germline J gene fills it in. The CDR3 sequence is 15 residues long. The germline gives CDR1 SGHDT, CDR2 YYEEEE.

Remarks on this clone: The CDR3 extends 3 residues past the end of the read, so its final part is completed from the germline J gene. This chain links TRBV20-1 with TRBJ2-7; 13 nucleotides line up with TRBD2. Losses at the gene ends were 4 bases for V and 6 bases for J; bases not matched to a gene: 6. This CDR3 spans 14 amino acids. Per the germline V gene, CDR1 is DFQATT and CDR2 is SNEGSKA (reference sequence). The CDR3 loop is CSAKTSGGFSEQYF. CDR3 DNA, as far as it was read: TGCAGTGCTAAGACTAGCGGGGGGTTCAGCGAG.

Worth noting for this clone: The read terminates 3 residues ahead of where the CDR3 ends, so the germline J gene completes it. The chain recombines TRBV5-6 with TRBJ2-7; the D is unclear. The CDR3 is 15 residues long. V gave up 1 base and J gave up 2 bases, with 13 bases separating them. From germline, CDR1 is SGHDT and CDR2 YYEEEE. The part of the CDR3 DNA that was read is TGTGCCAGCAGCTTGAAACACCTAGGTGCCTACGAG. Protein: CASSLKHLGAYE. The entire CDR3 sequence reads CASSLKHLGAYEQYF.

On this clone itself: The read gets to within 3 residues of the CDR3 end, and the germline J gene fills in the rest. This chain links TRBV5-4 with TRBJ2-7; a weak D match, TRBD2 (6 bases). V gave up 0 bases and J gave up 2 bases, with 9 bases separating them. Per the germline V gene, CDR1 is SGHNT and CDR2 is YYREEE (reference sequence). The CDR3 is made up of 14 amino acids. Incomplete CDR3 DNA: TGTGCCAGCAGCTTGGTGGGGGGAACCTACGAG. Translated: CASSLVGGTYE. The full-length CDR3 reads as CASSLVGGTYEQYF. Combining the CDR3 with reference TRBV5-4 and TRBJ2-7 gives the whole variable domain ETGVTQSPTHLIKTRGQQVTLRCSSQSGHNTVSWYQQALGQGPQFIFQYYREEENGRGNFPPRFSGLQFPNYSSELNVNALELDDSALYLCASSLVGGTYEQYFGPGTRLTVT.

Remarks on this clone: The CDR3 end falls 3 residues outside the read, so it is completed with the germline J gene. The chain links TRBV29-1 to TRBJ2-7; D is unresolved. This CDR3 region has 11 residues. V lost 3 bases to trimming and J lost 3 bases, with 6 bases between them. Germline loops: CDR1 SQVTM, CDR2 ANQGSEA. The CDR3 DNA, read in part, is TGCAGCGTTGACGTCTACTACGAG. Translated: CSVDVYYE. The full CDR3 is CSVDVYYEQYF.

With respect to this clone: The read stops 3 residues short of the end of the CDR3; the missing end is completed from the germline J gene. V gene TRBV18 combines with J gene TRBJ2-7; 9 bases line up with TRBD2. The germline gives CDR1 KGHSH, CDR2 LQKENI. The V segment lost 3 bases and the J segment 3 bases; nucleotides outside the gene matches: 3. CDR3 length equals 14 residues. CDR3 region: CASSPSSGNYEQYF. The sequenced CDR3 bases are TGTGCCAGCTCACCTTCTAGCGGGAACTACGAG.

The sequenced part of the CDR3 DNA is TGTGCCAGCAGCTTCATTTCAGGGGCCGGCTACAATGAG. This translates into CASSFISGAGYNE. The whole CDR3 sequence reads CASSFISGAGYNEQFF. The rearrangement links TRBV7-7 to TRBJ2-1; tentatively, D is TRBD1 (6 bases). From the germline J gene comes the end of the CDR3, since the read stops 3 residues before it. V shed 3 bases and J shed 3 bases, with 15 bases lying between them. Germline values: CDR1 SSHAT, CDR2 FNYEAQ (reference sequence). The CDR3 extends over 16 amino acids.

With respect to this clone: The read stops 3 residues short of the end of the CDR3; the missing end is completed from the germline J gene. The chain links TRBV18 to TRBJ1-2; D not certain. Per the germline V gene, CDR1 is KGHSH and CDR2 is LQKENI. The CDR3 runs to 14 residues. The CDR3 bases that were read are TGTGCCAGCTCACCAGAGGCGGGAGTTTACGAC. It specifies CASSPEAGVYD. The full-length CDR3 reads as CASSPEAGVYDYTF.

As to this clone: From the germline J gene comes the end of the CDR3, since the read stops 3 residues before it. The V gene is TRBV20-1, the J gene TRBJ2-7; D is perhaps TRBD2 (5 bases). CDR3 length: 13 residues. With 3 bases removed from V and 0 bases from J, the gap between germline ends came to 9 bases. Germline loops: CDR1 DFQATT, CDR2 SNEGSKA (reference sequence). CDR3 loop: CSARDFASYEQYF. The part of the CDR3 DNA that was read is TGCAGTGCTAGGGACTTCGCCTCCTACGAG.